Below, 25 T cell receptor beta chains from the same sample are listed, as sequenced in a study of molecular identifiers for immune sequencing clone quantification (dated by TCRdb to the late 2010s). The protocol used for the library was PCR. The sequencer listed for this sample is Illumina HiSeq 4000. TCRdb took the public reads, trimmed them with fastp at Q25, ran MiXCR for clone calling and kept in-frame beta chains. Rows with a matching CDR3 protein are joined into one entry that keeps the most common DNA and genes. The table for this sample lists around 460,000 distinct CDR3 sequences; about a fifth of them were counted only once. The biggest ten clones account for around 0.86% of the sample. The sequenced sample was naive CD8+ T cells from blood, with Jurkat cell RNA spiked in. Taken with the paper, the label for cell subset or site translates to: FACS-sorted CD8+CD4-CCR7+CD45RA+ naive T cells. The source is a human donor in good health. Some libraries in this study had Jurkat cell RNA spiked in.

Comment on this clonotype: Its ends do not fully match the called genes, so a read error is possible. CDR3 protein: CASSRGRGVEQYF. The CDR3 region has the DNA TGTGCAAGCAGCCGGGGGCGAGGGGTCGAACAGTACTTC. The chain couples TRBV12-3 or TRBV12-4 to TRBJ2-7, with D perhaps being TRBD1 or TRBD2 (6 bases each). The CDR3 has 13 amino acids.

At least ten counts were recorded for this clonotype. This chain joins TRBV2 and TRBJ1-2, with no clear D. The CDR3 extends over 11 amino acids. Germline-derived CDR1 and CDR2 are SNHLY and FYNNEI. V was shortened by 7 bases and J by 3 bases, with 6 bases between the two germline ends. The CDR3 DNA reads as TGTGCCAGCACCGGAGACTATGGCTACACCTTC. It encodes CASTGDYGYTF.

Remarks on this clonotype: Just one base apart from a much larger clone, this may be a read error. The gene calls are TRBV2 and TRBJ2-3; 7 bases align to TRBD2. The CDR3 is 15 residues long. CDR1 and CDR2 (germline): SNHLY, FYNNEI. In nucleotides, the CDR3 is TGTGCCAGCAGTGACGGGGGGACCAGCACAGATACGCGGTATTTT. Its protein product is CASSDGGTSTDTRYF.

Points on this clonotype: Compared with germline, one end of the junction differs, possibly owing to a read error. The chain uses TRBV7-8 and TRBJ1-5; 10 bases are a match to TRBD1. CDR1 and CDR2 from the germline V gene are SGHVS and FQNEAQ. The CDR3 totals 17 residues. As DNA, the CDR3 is TGTGCCAGCAGCTTAGGGACAGGGGGGTATAGCAATCGGCCCCAGCATTTT. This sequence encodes CASSLGTGGYSNRPQHF.

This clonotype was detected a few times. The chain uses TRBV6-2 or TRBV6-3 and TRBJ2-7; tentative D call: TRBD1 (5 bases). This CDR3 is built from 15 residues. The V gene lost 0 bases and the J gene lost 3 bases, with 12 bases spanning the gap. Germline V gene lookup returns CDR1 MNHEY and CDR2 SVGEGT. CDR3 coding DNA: TGTGCCAGCAGTTACTCGATGGGGCGCGTCTACGAGCAGTACTTC. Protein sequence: CASSYSMGRVYEQYF.

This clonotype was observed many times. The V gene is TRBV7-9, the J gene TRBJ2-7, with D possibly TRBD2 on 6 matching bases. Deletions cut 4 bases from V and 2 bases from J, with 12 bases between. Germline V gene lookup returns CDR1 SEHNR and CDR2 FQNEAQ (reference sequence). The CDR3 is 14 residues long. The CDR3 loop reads CASSSHGGPYEQYF. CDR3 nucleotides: TGTGCCAGCAGCTCCCACGGGGGACCCTACGAGCAGTACTTC.

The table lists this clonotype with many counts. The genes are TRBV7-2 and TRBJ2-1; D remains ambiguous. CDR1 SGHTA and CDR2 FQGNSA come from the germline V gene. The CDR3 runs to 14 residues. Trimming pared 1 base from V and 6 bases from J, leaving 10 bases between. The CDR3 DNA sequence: TGTGCCAGCAGCTTAGGGCCTCTCAGCAATGAGCAGTTCTTC. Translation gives CASSLGPLSNEQFF.

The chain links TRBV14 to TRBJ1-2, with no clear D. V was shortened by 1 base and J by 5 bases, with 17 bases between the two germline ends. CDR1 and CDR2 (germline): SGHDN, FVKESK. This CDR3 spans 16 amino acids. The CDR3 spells CASSQGSGVPAYGYTF. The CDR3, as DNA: TGTGCCAGCAGCCAAGGATCGGGTGTCCCCGCTTATGGCTACACCTTC.

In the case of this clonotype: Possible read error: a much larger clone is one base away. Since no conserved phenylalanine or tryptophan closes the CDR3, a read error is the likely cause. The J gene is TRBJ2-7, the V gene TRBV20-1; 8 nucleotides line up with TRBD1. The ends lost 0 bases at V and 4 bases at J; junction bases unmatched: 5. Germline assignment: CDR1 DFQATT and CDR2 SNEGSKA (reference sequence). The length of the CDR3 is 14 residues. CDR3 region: CSARDGTGDYEQYS. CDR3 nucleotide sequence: TGCAGTGCTAGAGACGGGACAGGCGATTACGAGCAGTACTCC.

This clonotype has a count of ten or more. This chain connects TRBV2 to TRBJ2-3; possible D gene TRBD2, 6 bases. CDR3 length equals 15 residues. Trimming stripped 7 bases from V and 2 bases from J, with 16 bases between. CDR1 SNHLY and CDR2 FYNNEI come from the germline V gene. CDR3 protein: CASIRGLAYTDTQYF. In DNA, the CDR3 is TGTGCCAGCATCCGCGGGCTAGCGTACACAGATACGCAGTATTTT.

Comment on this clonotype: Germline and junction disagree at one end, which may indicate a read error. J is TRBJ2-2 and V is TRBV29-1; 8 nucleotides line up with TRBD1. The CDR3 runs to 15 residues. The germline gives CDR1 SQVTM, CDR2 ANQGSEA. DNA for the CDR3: TGCAGCGCCACGACAGGGGCACGGGACACCCGGGAGCTGTTTTTT. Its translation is CSATTGARDTRELFF.

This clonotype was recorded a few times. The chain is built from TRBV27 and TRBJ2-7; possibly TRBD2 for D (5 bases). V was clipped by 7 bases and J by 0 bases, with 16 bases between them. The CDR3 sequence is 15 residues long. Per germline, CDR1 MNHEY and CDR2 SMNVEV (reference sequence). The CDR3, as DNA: TGTGCCAGCACCTCGCTGGAGGCGCTCTCCTACGAGCAGTACTTC. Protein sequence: CASTSLEALSYEQYF.

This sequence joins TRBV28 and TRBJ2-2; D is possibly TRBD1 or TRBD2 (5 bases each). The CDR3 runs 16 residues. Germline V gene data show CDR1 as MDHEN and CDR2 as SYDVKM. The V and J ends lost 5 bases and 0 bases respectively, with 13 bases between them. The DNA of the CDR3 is TGTGCCAGCAGTAGTCCCGGGACCGCGAACACCGGGGAGCTGTTTTTT. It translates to CASSSPGTANTGELFF.

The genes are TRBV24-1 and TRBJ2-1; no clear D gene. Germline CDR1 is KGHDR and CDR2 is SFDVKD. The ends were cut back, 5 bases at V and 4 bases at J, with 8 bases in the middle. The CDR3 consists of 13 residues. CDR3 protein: CATSVGLYNEQFF. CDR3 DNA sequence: TGTGCCACCAGTGTCGGATTATACAATGAGCAGTTCTTC.

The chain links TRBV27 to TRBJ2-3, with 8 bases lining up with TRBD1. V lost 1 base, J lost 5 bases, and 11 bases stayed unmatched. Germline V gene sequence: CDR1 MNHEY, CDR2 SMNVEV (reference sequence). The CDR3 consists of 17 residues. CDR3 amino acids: CASSLFLKGQGEDTQYF. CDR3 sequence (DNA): TGTGCCAGCAGTTTATTCCTCAAAGGACAGGGTGAAGATACGCAGTATTTT.

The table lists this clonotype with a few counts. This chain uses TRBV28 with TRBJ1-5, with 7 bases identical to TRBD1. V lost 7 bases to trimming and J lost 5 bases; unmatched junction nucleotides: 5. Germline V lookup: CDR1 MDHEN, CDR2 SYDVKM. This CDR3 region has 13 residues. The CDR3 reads CASTTGSDQPQHF. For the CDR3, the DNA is TGTGCCAGCACGACAGGGTCGGATCAGCCCCAGCATTTT. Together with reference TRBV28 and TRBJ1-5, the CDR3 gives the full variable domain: DVKVTQSSRYLVKRTGEKVFLECVQDMDHENMFWYRQDPGLGLRLIYFSYDVKMKEKGDIPEGYSVSREKKERFSLILESASTNQTSMYLCASTTGSDQPQHFGDGTRLSIL.

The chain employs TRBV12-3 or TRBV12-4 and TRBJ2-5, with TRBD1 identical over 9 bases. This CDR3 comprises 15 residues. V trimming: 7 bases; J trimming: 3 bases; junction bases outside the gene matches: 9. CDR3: CASNARDRAEETQYF. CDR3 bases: TGTGCCAGCAACGCGAGGGACAGGGCCGAAGAGACCCAGTACTTC.

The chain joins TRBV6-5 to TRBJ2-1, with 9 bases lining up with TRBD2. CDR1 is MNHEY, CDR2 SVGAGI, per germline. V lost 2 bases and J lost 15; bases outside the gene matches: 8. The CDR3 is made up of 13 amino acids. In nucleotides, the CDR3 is TGTGCCAGCAGTTACGGGAGTAGCGGGGGTATGTTCTTC. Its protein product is CASSYGSSGGMFF.

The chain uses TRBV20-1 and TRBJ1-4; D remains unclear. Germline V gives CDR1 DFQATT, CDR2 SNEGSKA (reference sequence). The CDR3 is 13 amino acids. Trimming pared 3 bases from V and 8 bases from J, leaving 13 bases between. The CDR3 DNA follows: TGCAGTGCTAGGCCCGGATTTTCGGAAAAACTGTTTTTT. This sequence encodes CSARPGFSEKLFF.

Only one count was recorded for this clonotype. In DNA form, the CDR3 reads TGTGCCACCAGCAGAGAGGCTAGCGGTCGCTACGAGCAGTACTTC. The encoded protein is CATSREASGRYEQYF. The chain carries TRBV15 and TRBJ2-7; the match to TRBD2 covers 7 bases. Germline V gene data show CDR1 as LNHNV and CDR2 as YYDKDF (reference sequence). With V trimmed by 0 bases and J by 3 bases, 5 bases remained unmatched. This CDR3 is built from 15 residues.

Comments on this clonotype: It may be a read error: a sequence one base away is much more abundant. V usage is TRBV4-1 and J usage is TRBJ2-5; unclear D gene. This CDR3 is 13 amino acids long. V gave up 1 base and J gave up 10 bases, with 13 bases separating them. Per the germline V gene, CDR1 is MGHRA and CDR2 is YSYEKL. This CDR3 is CASSQGGRNYQYF. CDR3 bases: TGCGCCAGCAGCCAAGGTGGTAGGAATTACCAGTACTTC.

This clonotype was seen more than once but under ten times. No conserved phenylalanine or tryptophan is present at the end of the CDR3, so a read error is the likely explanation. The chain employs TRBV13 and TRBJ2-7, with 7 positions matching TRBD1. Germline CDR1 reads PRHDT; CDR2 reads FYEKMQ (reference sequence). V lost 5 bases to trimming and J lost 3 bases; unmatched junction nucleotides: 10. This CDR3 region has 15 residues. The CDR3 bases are TGTGCCAGCAGCCCGGGGACAGCTTCATACTACGAGCAGTACTCC. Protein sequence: CASSPGTASYYEQYS.

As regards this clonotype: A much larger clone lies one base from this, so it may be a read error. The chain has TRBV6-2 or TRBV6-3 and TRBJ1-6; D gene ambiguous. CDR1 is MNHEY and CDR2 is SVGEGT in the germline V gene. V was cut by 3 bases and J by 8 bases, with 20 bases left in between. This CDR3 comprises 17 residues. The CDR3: CASSYLPVWTTDSPLHF. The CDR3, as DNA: TGTGCCAGCAGTTATCTGCCGGTTTGGACTACGGATTCACCCCTCCACTTT.

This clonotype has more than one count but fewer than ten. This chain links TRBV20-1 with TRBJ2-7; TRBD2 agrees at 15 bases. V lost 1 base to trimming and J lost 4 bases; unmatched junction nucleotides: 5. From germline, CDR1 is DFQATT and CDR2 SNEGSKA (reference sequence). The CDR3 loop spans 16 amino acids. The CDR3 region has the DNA TGCAGTGCTAGAGTCCAGGGACTAGCGGGGGGTTACGAGCAGTACTTC. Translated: CSARVQGLAGGYEQYF.

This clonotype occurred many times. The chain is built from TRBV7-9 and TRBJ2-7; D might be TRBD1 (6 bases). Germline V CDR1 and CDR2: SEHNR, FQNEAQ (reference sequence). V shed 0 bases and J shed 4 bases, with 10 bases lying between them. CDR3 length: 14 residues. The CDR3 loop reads CASSLAVGAYEQYF. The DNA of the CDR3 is TGTGCCAGCAGCTTAGCTGTGGGGGCGTACGAGCAGTACTTC.